This entry lists 2 T cell receptor beta chains sequenced from one sample in a study of blood T cell repertoires in COVID-19. The method was immunoSEQ multiplex PCR; TCRdb's version includes in-frame clones alone and lacks a portion of them. The repertoire holds about 29,000 clones, 82% seen once, with about 1.8% in the top ten. The specimen was peripheral blood. All receptors derive from a man older than 75 with active or convalescent COVID-19.

The genes are TRBV2 and TRBJ1-6, with D perhaps TRBD1 (6 bases). The CDR3 extends over 13 amino acids. Germline loops: CDR1 SNHLY, CDR2 FYNNEI. V was shortened by 7 bases and J by 9 bases, with 13 bases between the two germline ends. This chain's CDR3 is CASKTDSGSPLHF. Here the CDR3 DNA reads TGTGCCAGCAAAACGGACAGTGGTTCACCCCTCCACTTT.

This clone was found once. The V call is TRBV5-1, the J call TRBJ2-5; 7 bases are shared with TRBD1. V lost 3 bases, J lost 6 bases, and 20 bases stayed unmatched. The CDR3 loop spans 18 amino acids. Per the germline V gene, CDR1 is SGHRS and CDR2 is YFSETQ. The CDR3 nucleotides are TGCGCCAGCAGCTCCCCCCCGGCGACAGGGTTCCTATTGCAGACCCAGTACTTC. This codes for CASSSPPATGFLLQTQYF.